This T cell receptor (beta chain) was sequenced for a study of shared clonotypes between healthy human individuals. Using immunoSEQ multiplex PCR, the repertoire was profiled, and TCRdb retains in-frame clones only, with some absent. The data hold around 1.4 million clones, with 98% observed a single time. Comments on this clone: Other DNA variants within this sample encode the same CDR3.

After removal of 2 bases from V and 5 bases from J, the junction contained 7 bases not matched to a gene. The germline CDR1 and CDR2 sequences are SGDLS and YYNGEE. The CDR3 covers 15 residues. The sequenced sample was naive CD4+ T cells sorted from blood. Subset reported: CD45RA+ positively selected. This receptor was identified in a man aged 30-40 years in good health. The chain employs TRBV9 and TRBJ2-5, with 9 bases identical to TRBD1. The CDR3 DNA reads as TGTGCCAGCAGCGTTGACAGGGGGGGAGGCGAGACCCAGTACTTC. Protein sequence: CASSVDRGGGETQYF.